Following are 5 T cell receptor beta chains from one sample sequenced in a study of blood T cell repertoires in COVID-19. The repertoire was sequenced with immunoSEQ multiplex PCR; TCRdb's copy has only in-frame clones and lacks some. The sample lists around 58,000 clones; 91% were seen once. Sequences were obtained from peripheral blood. The receptor source for this set is a woman in her sixties with active or convalescent COVID-19.

This clone appeared a single time. The chain joins TRBV11-2 to TRBJ1-1; no reliable D call. Germline CDR1 and CDR2: SGHAT and FQNNGV. The CDR3 contains 13 residues. Trimming stripped 8 bases from V and 0 bases from J, with 10 bases between. CDR3 protein: CASSGSLNTEAFF. The DNA for the CDR3 is TGTGCCAGCTCTGGCAGTTTGAACACTGAAGCTTTCTTT.

The rearrangement uses TRBV28 and TRBJ1-1, with D perhaps TRBD1 (5 bases). CDR1 and CDR2 (germline): MDHEN, SYDVKM. The CDR3 runs 15 residues. The ends were cut back, 2 bases at V and 4 bases at J, with 14 bases in the middle. CDR3 sequence: CASSLSRQGGTEAFF. CDR3 DNA: TGTGCCAGCAGTTTAAGTCGGCAGGGTGGCACTGAAGCTTTCTTT.

This sequence joins TRBV5-6 and TRBJ1-5; D gene unclear. The V gene lost 2 bases and the J gene lost 2 bases, with 5 bases spanning the gap. CDR1 and CDR2 (germline): SGHDT, YYEEEE. This CDR3 contains 13 residues. CDR3: CASSFIGNQPQHF. The CDR3 DNA reads TGTGCCAGCAGCTTCATAGGCAATCAGCCCCAGCATTTT.

The chain has TRBV6-5 and TRBJ1-2, with D possibly being TRBD1 (6 bases). Germline V gene lookup returns CDR1 MNHEY and CDR2 SVGAGI. This CDR3 spans 12 amino acids. V was trimmed by 10 bases and J by 2 bases, leaving 11 bases between them. Here the CDR3 DNA reads TGTGCCACACAGGGTTTCAACTATGGCTACACCTTC. Its protein product is CATQGFNYGYTF.

This sequence joins TRBV2 and TRBJ1-2; the match to TRBD1 covers 12 bases. The CDR3 is 15 residues long. From germline, CDR1 is SNHLY and CDR2 FYNNEI. The J segment lost 4 bases and the V segment lost 5 bases, leaving 5 bases of the junction unmatched. The CDR3: CASSSGTGGVYGYTF. In DNA form, the CDR3 reads TGTGCCAGCAGTTCCGGGACAGGGGGCGTCTATGGCTACACCTTC.